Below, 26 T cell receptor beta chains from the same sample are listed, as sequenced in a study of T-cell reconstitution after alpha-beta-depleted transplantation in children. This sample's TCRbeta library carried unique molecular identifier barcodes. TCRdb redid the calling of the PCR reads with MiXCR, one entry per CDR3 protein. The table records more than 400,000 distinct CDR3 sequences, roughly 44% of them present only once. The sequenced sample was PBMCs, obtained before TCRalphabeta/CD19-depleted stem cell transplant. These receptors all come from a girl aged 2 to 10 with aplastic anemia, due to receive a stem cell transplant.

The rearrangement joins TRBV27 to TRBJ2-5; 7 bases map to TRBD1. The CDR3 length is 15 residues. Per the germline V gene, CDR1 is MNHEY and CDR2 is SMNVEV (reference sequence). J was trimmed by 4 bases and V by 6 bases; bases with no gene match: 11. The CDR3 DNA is TGTGCCAGCAGACCGGGACAGACACCAGGAGAGACCCAGTACTTC. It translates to CASRPGQTPGETQYF.

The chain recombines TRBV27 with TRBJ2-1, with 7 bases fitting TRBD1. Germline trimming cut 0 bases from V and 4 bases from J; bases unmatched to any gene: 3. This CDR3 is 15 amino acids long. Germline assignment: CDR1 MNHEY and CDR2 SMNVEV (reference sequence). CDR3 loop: CASSLSSQGYNEQFF. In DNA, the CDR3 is TGTGCCAGCAGTTTATCGTCACAGGGGTACAATGAGCAGTTCTTC.

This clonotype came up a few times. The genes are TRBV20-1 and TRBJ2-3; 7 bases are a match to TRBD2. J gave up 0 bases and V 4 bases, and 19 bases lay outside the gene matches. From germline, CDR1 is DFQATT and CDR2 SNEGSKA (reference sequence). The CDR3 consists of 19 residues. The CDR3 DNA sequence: TGCAGTGCTATGTCCTTATTGGGCGGGAGTGGTACTAGCACAGATACGCAGTATTTT. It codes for CSAMSLLGGSGTSTDTQYF.

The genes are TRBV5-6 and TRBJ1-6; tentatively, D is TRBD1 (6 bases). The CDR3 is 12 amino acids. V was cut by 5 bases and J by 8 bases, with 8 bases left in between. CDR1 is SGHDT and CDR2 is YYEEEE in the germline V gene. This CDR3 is CASRQGYSPLHF. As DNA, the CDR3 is TGTGCCAGCAGACAGGGCTATTCACCCCTCCACTTT.

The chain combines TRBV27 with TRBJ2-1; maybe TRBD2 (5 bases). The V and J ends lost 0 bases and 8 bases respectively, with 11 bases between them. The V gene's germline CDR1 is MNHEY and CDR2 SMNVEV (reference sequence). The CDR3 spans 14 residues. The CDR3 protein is CASSLSRLADEQFF. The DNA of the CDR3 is TGTGCCAGCAGTTTATCTCGTCTAGCCGATGAGCAGTTCTTC.

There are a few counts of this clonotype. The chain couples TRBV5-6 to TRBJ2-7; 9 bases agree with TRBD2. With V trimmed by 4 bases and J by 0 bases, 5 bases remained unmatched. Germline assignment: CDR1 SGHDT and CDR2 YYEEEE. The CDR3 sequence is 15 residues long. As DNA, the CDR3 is TGTGCCAGCAGCCGGCGGACTAGCGTCTCCTACGAGCAGTACTTC. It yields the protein CASSRRTSVSYEQYF.

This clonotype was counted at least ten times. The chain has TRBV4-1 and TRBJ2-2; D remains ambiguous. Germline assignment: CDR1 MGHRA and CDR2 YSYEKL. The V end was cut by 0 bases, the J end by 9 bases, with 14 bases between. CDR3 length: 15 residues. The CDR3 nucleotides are TGCGCCAGCAGCCAAGATTACTCGGCGGACCGGGAGCTGTTTTTT. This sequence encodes CASSQDYSADRELFF.

CDR3 in DNA: TGTGCCAGCGTGGACAGGGGGACAGATACGCAGTATTTT. It codes for CASVDRGTDTQYF. The V gene is TRBV28, the J gene TRBJ2-3; 10 positions agree with TRBD1. There are 13 residues in the CDR3. The germline V gene encodes CDR1 MDHEN and CDR2 SYDVKM. V lost 8 bases, J lost 3 bases, and 2 bases stayed unmatched.

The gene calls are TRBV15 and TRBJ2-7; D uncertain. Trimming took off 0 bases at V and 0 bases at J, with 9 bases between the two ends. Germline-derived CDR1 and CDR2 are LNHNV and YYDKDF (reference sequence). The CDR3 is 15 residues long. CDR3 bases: TGTGCCACCAGCAGAGATCTTTCGGTCTCCTACGAGCAGTACTTC. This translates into CATSRDLSVSYEQYF.

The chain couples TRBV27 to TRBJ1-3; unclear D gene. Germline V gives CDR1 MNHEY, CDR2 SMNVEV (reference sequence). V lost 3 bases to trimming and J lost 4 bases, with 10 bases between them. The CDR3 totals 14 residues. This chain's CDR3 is CASSFKGRGNTIYF. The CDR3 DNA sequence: TGTGCCAGCAGTTTTAAGGGAAGAGGAAACACCATATATTTT.

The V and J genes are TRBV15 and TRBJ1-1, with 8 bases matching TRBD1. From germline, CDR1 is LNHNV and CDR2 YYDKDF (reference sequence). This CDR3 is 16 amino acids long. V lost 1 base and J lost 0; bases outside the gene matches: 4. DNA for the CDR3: TGTGCCACCAGCAGAGGCCCGGGACAGGTGAACACTGAAGCTTTCTTT. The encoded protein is CATSRGPGQVNTEAFF.

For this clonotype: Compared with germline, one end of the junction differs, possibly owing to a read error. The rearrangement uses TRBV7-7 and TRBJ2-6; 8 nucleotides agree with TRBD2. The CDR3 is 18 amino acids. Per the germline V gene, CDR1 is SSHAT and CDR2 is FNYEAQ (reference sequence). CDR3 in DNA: TGTACCAGCAGCTTAGACTCGGGAGGGCTATTCGGGGCCAACGTCCTGACTTTC. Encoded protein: CTSSLDSGGLFGANVLTF.

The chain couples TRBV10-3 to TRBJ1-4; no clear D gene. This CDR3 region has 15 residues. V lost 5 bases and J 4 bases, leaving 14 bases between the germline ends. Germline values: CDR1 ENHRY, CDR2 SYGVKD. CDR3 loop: CAISSQDFGNEKLFF. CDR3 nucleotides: TGTGCCATCAGTTCGCAGGACTTCGGTAATGAAAAACTGTTTTTT.

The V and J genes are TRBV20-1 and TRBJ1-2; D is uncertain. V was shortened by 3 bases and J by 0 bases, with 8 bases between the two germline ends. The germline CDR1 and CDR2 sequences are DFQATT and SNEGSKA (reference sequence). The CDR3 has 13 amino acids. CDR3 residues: CSARHGTNYGYTF. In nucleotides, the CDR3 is TGCAGTGCTAGGCACGGGACTAACTATGGCTACACCTTC.

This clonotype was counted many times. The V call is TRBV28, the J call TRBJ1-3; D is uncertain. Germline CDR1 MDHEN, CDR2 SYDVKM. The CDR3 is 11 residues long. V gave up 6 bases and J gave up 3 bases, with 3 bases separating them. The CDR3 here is CASSRGNTIYF. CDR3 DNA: TGTGCCAGCAGCCGTGGAAACACCATATATTTT.

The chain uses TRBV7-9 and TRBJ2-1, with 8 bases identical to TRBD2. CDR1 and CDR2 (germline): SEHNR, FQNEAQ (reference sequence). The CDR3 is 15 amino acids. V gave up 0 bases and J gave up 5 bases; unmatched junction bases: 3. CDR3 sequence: CASSLASGVDNEQFF. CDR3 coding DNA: TGTGCCAGCAGCTTAGCTAGCGGGGTTGACAATGAGCAGTTCTTC.

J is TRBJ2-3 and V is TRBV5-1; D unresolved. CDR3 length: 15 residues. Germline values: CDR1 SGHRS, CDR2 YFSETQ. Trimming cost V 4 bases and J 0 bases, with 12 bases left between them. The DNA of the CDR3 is TGCGCCAGCAGCGCCCCCCAGTTCAGCACAGATACGCAGTATTTT. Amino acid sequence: CASSAPQFSTDTQYF.

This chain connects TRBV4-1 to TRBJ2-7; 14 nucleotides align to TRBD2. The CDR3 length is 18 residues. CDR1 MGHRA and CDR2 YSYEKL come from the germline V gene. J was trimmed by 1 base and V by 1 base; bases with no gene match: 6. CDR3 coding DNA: TGCGCCAGCAGCCAAGGTGGCGGGACTAGCGGGAGATCCTACGAGCAGTACTTC. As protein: CASSQGGGTSGRSYEQYF.

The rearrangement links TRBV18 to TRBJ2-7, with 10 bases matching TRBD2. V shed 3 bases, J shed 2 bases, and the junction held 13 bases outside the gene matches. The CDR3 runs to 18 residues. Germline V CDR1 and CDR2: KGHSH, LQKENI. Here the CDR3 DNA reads TGTGCCAGCTCACCTTCAGGAACTAGCGGGACCTACACCTACGAGCAGTACTTC. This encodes CASSPSGTSGTYTYEQYF.

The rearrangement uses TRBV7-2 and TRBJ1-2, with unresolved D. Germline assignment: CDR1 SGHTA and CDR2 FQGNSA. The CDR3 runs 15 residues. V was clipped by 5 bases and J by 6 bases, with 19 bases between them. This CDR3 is CASSPTRPNGDGYTF. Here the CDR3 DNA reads TGTGCCAGCAGCCCTACTCGGCCGAATGGGGATGGCTACACCTTC.

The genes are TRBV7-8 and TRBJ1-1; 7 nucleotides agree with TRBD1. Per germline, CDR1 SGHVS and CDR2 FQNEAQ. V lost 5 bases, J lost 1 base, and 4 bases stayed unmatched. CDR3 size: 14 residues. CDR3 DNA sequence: TGTGCCAGCAGCCCGAGACAGGGGAACACTGAAGCTTTCTTT. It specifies CASSPRQGNTEAFF.

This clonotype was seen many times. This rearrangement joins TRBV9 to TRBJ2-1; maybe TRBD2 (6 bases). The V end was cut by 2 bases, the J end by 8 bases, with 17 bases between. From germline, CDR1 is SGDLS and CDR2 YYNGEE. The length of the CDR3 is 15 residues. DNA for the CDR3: TGTGCCAGCAGCGTGCGGACTACCCCCATTTATGAGCAGTTCTTC. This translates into CASSVRTTPIYEQFF.

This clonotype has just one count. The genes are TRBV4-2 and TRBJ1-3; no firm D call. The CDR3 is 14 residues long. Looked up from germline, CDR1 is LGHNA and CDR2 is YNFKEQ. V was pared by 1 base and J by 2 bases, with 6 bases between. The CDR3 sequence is CASSQARAGNTIYF. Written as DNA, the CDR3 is TGTGCCAGCAGCCAAGCAAGGGCTGGAAACACCATATATTTT.

Written as DNA, the CDR3 is TGCAGTGCCTTGTCGGGGGGGCCCTCCTACGAGCAGTACTTC. This encodes CSALSGGPSYEQYF. V usage is TRBV20-1 and J usage is TRBJ2-7; 8 bases agree with TRBD2. Germline CDR1 is DFQATT and CDR2 is SNEGSKA (reference sequence). Unmatched junction bases numbered 7, after V lost 6 bases and J lost 0 bases. The CDR3 totals 14 residues.

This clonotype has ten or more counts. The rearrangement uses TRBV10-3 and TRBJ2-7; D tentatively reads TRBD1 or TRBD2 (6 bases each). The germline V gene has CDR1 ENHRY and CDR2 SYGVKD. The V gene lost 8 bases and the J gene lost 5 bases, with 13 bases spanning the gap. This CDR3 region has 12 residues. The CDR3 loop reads CAISGAFNEQYF. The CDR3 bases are TGTGCCATCTCGGGGGCGTTTAACGAGCAGTACTTC.

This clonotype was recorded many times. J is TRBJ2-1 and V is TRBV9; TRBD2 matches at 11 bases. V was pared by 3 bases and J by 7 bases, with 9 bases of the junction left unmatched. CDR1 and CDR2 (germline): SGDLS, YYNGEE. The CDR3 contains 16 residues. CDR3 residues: CASSAPGTSGRNEQFF. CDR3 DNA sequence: TGTGCCAGCAGCGCCCCCGGGACTAGCGGTAGGAATGAGCAGTTCTTC. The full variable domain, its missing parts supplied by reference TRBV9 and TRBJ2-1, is DSGVTQTPKHLITATGQRVTLRCSPRSGDLSVYWYQQSLDQGLQFLIQYYNGEERAKGNILERFSAQQFPDLHSELNLSSLELGDSALYFCASSAPGTSGRNEQFFGPGTRLTVL.